The entry that follows covers one TCR beta chain sequence. This clonotype was seen at least ten times. Its antigen has not been determined. Qualities for individual bases were not recorded, and no much larger clone is one base off. For sorted-subset TCR libraries, under 1.2 million sorted CD4+ or CD8+ T cells were used. Peripheral blood underwent Ficoll-Hypaque density gradient centrifugation to isolate PBMCs, which were then cryopreserved in liquid nitrogen. Paired sorted CD4+ and CD8+ subsets came from healthy controls, HAM/TSP patients and MS patients. This entry comes from a study of neurological immune-mediated disorders (dated by TCRdb to the late 2010s). Background for the entire study: The study compared peripheral blood TCR-beta repertoires of HTLV-I-associated myelopathy (HAM/TSP) patients, multiple sclerosis patients and healthy controls using UMI-based sequencing. The 85 to 110 TCR-beta libraries included longitudinal samples, technical triplicates and paired sorted CD4+ and CD8+ T-cell subsets alongside PBMC samples. The cohort comprised roughly 70 subjects: roughly 15 HAM/TSP patients, around 34 multiple sclerosis patients and approximately 20 healthy controls.

Beyond this particular receptor, the publication reports: TCR clonal expansion was greatest in HAM/TSP patients and smallest in MS patients, who ranked below even healthy controls. No identical CDR3 amino acid sequences were found to be shared among expanded clones across subjects, suggesting that TCR-beta repertoires were private in all groups.

cDNA was synthesized by template-switch 5'RACE using a primer with a 10-nucleotide random unique molecular identifier that tagged each TCR transcript. Over 190 million TCR-beta sequences, covering 15-18 subjects, were produced in each sequencing run. The RNeasy kit was used to extract total RNA. The KAPA Real-time Library Amplification kit was used to amplify TCR-beta VDJ regions with primers targeting the TCR constant region and the 5'RACE anchor. Sample indexes and Illumina adaptors were added in a first PCR, after which library yield was increased in a second PCR. After Ampure bead purification, the TCR product of roughly 650 bp was size-selected on a 2% E-gel SizeSelection system. Before pooling, library quality was assessed on a Bioanalyzer, concentration was determined with Qubit, and library quantification was performed with the Kapa Library Quantification kit. An Illumina HiSeq 2500 sequenced the libraries paired-end 2 x 150 bp. To increase sequence diversity, roughly 24-32% phiX was spiked into each library pool. As for the original processing: Quality-filtered reads were processed with the UMI-based MiGEC pipeline, and over 85% of raw TCR sequences were removed by the MiGEC pipeline during error correction. IMGT germline references were used for aligning VDJ genes, and each clonotype was defined as a unique CDR3 amino acid sequence together with its V-J genes. Clonal expansion, Shannon diversity and CDR3 relatedness (CalcPairwiseDistances, ClusterSamples) were evaluated with VDJtools, and phylogenetic trees were built with CLCbio workbench. Using coefficient-of-variation modelling across technical triplicates, the study counted a clone as expanded if it had at least 8 unique UMIs. The public sequencing data were trimmed at Q25 with fastp and processed into clonotypes with MiXCR by TCRdb, which kept only in-frame beta chains. Identical CDR3 proteins give one entry, which carries the most common genes and DNA. Clone size and V and J calls follow TCRdb, not the original study. Recorded for this sample are about 41,000 distinct CDR3 sequences; about 14% of them occurred a single time. Clones ranked in the top ten supply approximately 4% of the sample.

Spanning cysteine to phenylalanine, the CDR3 consists of 12 amino acids. Just CDR3 DNA is preserved here, 36 bases in frame from base 1. Looking up the germline V gene (reference sequence) yields CDR1 DFQATT and CDR2 SNEGSKA. V is cut by 0 bases and J by 3 bases, and the space between the germline ends is 5 bases. The sequence was obtained from an older woman with HTLV-1-associated myelopathy (HAM/TSP). What was sequenced was CD4+ T cells from blood. The chain employs TRBV20-1 and TRBJ2-5, with no reliable assignment of the D segment. The nucleotide sequence is given as TGCAGTGCTAGAGAGGGAAAAGAGACCCAGTACTTC. This encodes CSAREGKETQYF.